The 9 T cell receptor beta chains below were found in one sample sequenced in a study of blood T cell repertoires in COVID-19. The data were produced by immunoSEQ multiplex PCR, yet TCRdb's version contains in-frame clones alone and is incomplete. Among about 150,000 clones, about 88% were seen once, and the ten largest hold about 7.2%. What was sequenced was PBMCs or T cells enriched from blood (not recorded which). All receptors derive from a man aged 50 or older who had recovered from COVID-19.

This clone occurred a few times. This chain uses TRBV7-9 with TRBJ2-1; TRBD1 matches at 9 bases. The germline V gene encodes CDR1 SEHNR and CDR2 FQNEAQ (reference sequence). Trimming at V came to 6 bases and at J to 6 bases, leaving 9 bases not matched to a gene. The CDR3 contains 15 residues. The CDR3, as DNA: TGTGCCAGCAGTTCCCCCGGGACAGGGTTCAATGAGCAGTTCTTC. This translates into CASSSPGTGFNEQFF.

This clone was seen at least ten times. The V call is TRBV2, the J call TRBJ2-2; TRBD2 matches at 8 bases. V dropped 4 bases and J dropped 0; count of bases not matched to a gene: 1. This CDR3 spans 15 amino acids. Germline V gene sequence: CDR1 SNHLY, CDR2 FYNNEI. CDR3: CASSGLATNTGELFF. The CDR3 coding sequence is TGTGCCAGCAGTGGACTAGCGACGAACACCGGGGAGCTGTTTTTT.

J is TRBJ2-5 and V is TRBV3-1 (or the pseudogene TRBV3-2); 10 positions match TRBD2. CDR1 is LGHDT and CDR2 is YNNKEL in the germline V gene (reference sequence). With 1 base clipped from V and 5 bases from J, the junction kept 7 bases outside the gene matches. The CDR3 length is 16 residues. The chain's CDR3 is CASSQASSGGRETQYF. CDR3 nucleotides: TGTGCCAGCAGCCAAGCGAGTAGCGGGGGGCGGGAGACCCAGTACTTC.

This chain uses TRBV12-5 with TRBJ2-6, with TRBD1 matching 9 bases. Germline V gene sequence: CDR1 LGHNT, CDR2 FRNRAP. The CDR3 covers 17 residues. The junction had 3 bases not matched to a gene; V was cut back by 0 bases and J by 3 bases. The CDR3 sequence: CASGLVAGQGGANVLTF. Written as DNA, the CDR3 is TGTGCTAGTGGTTTGGTAGCGGGACAGGGTGGGGCCAACGTCCTGACTTTC.

The V gene is TRBV7-2, the J gene TRBJ2-5; D may be TRBD1 (5 bases). The CDR3 extends over 15 amino acids. Germline V gene sequence: CDR1 SGHTA, CDR2 FQGNSA. V shed 1 base and J shed 5 bases, with 14 bases lying between them. CDR3 in DNA: TGTGCCAGCAGCTTAGTTGGACACCCCCAGGAGACCCAGTACTTC. The encoded protein is CASSLVGHPQETQYF.

Only one count was recorded for this clone. Other nucleotide sequences in the sample specify the same CDR3. This rearrangement joins TRBV3-1 (or the pseudogene TRBV3-2) to TRBJ1-2; D might be TRBD1 (6 bases). CDR3 length: 12 residues. CDR1 is LGHDT and CDR2 is YNNKEL in the germline V gene (reference sequence). The V gene lost 3 bases and the J gene lost 4 bases, with 6 bases spanning the gap. The CDR3 spells CASSQTGYGYTF. The CDR3 region has the DNA TGTGCCAGCAGCCAGACAGGCTATGGCTACACCTTC.

Here the CDR3 DNA reads TGTGCCAGCAGCTTAGGGGCGACGCGGGGTACATATGAGCAGTTCTTC. This encodes CASSLGATRGTYEQFF. This chain joins TRBV7-9 and TRBJ2-1; the D gene is possibly TRBD2 (6 bases). This CDR3 region has 16 residues. CDR1 SEHNR and CDR2 FQNEAQ come from the germline V gene (reference sequence). V lost 1 base to trimming and J lost 8 bases, with 18 bases between them.

The table lists this clone with a count of one. The chain is built from TRBV6-2 or TRBV6-3 and TRBJ1-5, with D uncertain. The CDR3 has 17 amino acids. Germline V gene data show CDR1 as MNHEY and CDR2 as SVGEGT. The ends were cut back, 2 bases at V and 4 bases at J, with 18 bases in the middle. CDR3 region: CASSYGVGSEGNQPQHF. In DNA, the CDR3 is TGTGCCAGCAGTTACGGAGTAGGATCCGAGGGAAATCAGCCCCAGCATTTT.

The J gene is TRBJ1-5, the V gene TRBV6-2 or TRBV6-3; possibly TRBD1 for D (5 bases). Between the trimmed V and J ends, which lost 0 bases and 4 bases, there was a span of 10 bases. The CDR3 is made up of 15 amino acids. The germline V gene has CDR1 MNHEY and CDR2 SVGEGT. The CDR3 DNA is TGTGCCAGCAGTTACTCGGGACTGGGGAATCAGCCCCAGCATTTT. It specifies CASSYSGLGNQPQHF.